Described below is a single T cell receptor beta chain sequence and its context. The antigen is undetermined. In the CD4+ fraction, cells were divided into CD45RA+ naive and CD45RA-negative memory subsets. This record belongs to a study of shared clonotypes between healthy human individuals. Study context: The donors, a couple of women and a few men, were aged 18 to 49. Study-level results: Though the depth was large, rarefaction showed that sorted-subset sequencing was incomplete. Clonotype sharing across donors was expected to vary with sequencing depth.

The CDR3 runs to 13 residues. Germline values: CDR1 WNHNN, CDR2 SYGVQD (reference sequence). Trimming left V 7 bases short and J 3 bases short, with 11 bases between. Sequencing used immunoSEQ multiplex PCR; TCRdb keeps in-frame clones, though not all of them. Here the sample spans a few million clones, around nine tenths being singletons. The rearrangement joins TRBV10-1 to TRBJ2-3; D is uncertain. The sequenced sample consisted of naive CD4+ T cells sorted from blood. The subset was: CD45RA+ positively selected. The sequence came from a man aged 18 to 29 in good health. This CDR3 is CASTQTLTDTQYF. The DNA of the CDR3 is TGCGCCAGCACCCAGACACTTACAGATACGCAGTATTTT.